These 24 T cell receptor beta chains share one sample of origin, sequenced in a study of blood T cell repertoires in COVID-19. TCRdb keeps only in-frame clones here, not all; method: immunoSEQ multiplex PCR. The sample lists 200,000 or so clones, 88% occurring once. What was sequenced was peripheral blood. The receptor source for this set is a man aged 65 to 85 with acute or convalescent COVID-19.

This chain links TRBV5-1 with TRBJ2-5, with 7 nucleotides matching TRBD1. The V and J ends lost 1 base and 2 bases, in that order; junction bases with no gene match: 5. Germline values: CDR1 SGHRS, CDR2 YFSETQ. This CDR3 has 15 amino acids. As DNA, the CDR3 is TGCGCCAGCAGCTTGTGGGGACAGAATCAAGAGACCCAGTACTTC. This translates into CASSLWGQNQETQYF.

This clone has more than one count but fewer than ten. The rearrangement uses TRBV18 and TRBJ1-1; D not certain. The CDR3 length is 12 residues. The germline CDR1 and CDR2 sequences are KGHSH and LQKENI. Trimming removed 4 bases at V and 1 base at J, with 4 bases between. CDR3 in DNA: TGTGCCAGCTCACTCCAGAACACTGAAGCTTTCTTT. Its translation is CASSLQNTEAFF.

This chain uses TRBV11-1 with TRBJ2-1; 7 bases agree with TRBD2. V shed 5 bases, J shed 11 bases, and the junction held 9 bases outside the gene matches. CDR1 and CDR2 from the germline V gene are SGHAT and FQDESV (reference sequence). CDR3 size: 13 residues. CDR3 loop: CASSPLTSWKQFF. CDR3 DNA sequence: TGTGCCAGCAGCCCGTTGACTAGCTGGAAGCAGTTCTTC.

This rearrangement joins TRBV4-1 to TRBJ2-1; D uncertain. The CDR3 totals 17 residues. Trimming left V 0 bases short and J 4 bases short, with 16 bases between. Germline loops: CDR1 MGHRA, CDR2 YSYEKL. The chain's CDR3 is CASSQDSNEQTYNEQFF. The CDR3 bases are TGCGCCAGCAGCCAAGATTCAAATGAACAGACATACAATGAGCAGTTCTTC.

CDR3 DNA: TGTGCCAGCAGCGTAGTTAGTGCAGATACGCAGTATTTT. As protein: CASSVVSADTQYF. The V call is TRBV9, the J call TRBJ2-3; D not certain. The V end was cut by 0 bases, the J end by 4 bases, with 6 bases between. This CDR3 is built from 13 residues. CDR1 and CDR2 from the germline V gene are SGDLS and YYNGEE.

The chain joins TRBV7-2 to TRBJ2-1, with TRBD1 matching 9 bases. The junction had 9 bases not matched to a gene; V was cut back by 1 base and J by 8 bases. The CDR3 length is 16 residues. The V gene's germline CDR1 is SGHTA and CDR2 FQGNSA. CDR3 nucleotide sequence: TGTGCCAGCAGCTTAGGCCGGGACAGGGTGACCGATGAGCAGTTCTTC. As protein: CASSLGRDRVTDEQFF. Together with reference TRBV7-2 and TRBJ2-1, the CDR3 gives the full variable domain: GAGVSQSPSNKVTEKGKDVELRCDPISGHTALYWYRQSLGQGLEFLIYFQGNSAPDKSGLPSDRFSAERTGGSVSTLTIQRTQQEDSAVYLCASSLGRDRVTDEQFFGPGTRLTVL.

The table lists this clone with a count of one. J is TRBJ1-1 and V is TRBV7-9; maybe TRBD1 (5 bases). Trimming stripped 2 bases from V and 8 bases from J, with 12 bases between. The CDR3 totals 13 residues. CDR1 is SEHNR and CDR2 is FQNEAQ in the germline V gene (reference sequence). CDR3 protein: CASSLPGGGEAFF. In nucleotides, the CDR3 is TGTGCCAGCAGCTTACCGGGCGGGGGGGAAGCTTTCTTT.

As for this clone: Within the sample, other DNA sequences also encode this same CDR3. The gene calls are TRBV3-1 (or the pseudogene TRBV3-2) and TRBJ2-7, with a tentative D call TRBD2 (5 bases). CDR3 length: 16 residues. V was pared by 6 bases and J by 0 bases, with 18 bases between. Germline CDR1 and CDR2: LGHDT and YNNKEL (reference sequence). CDR3 amino acids: CASSPYSGISSYEQYF. In DNA, the CDR3 is TGTGCCAGCAGTCCCTACTCCGGGATTAGCTCCTACGAGCAGTACTTC.

The chain recombines TRBV4-3 with TRBJ1-3, with a tentative D call TRBD1 (5 bases). Per the germline V gene, CDR1 is LGHNA and CDR2 is YSLEER. CDR3 length equals 17 residues. V was cut by 1 base and J by 0 bases, with 13 bases left in between. The CDR3 nucleotides read TGCGCCAGCAGCCAAGCGGGGACTTACTTCTCTGGAAACACCATATATTTT. Encoded protein: CASSQAGTYFSGNTIYF.

V usage is TRBV29-1 and J usage is TRBJ1-2; 8 nucleotides match TRBD1. This CDR3 has 11 residues. CDR1 SQVTM and CDR2 ANQGSEA come from the germline V gene. J was trimmed by 7 bases and V by 6 bases; bases with no gene match: 4. The CDR3 here is CSVFDRGGYTF. The CDR3 nucleotides read TGCAGCGTGTTCGACAGGGGTGGCTACACCTTC.

The CDR3 DNA sequence: TGCAGTGCTAGTGGGAACAGGCTTAATGGCTACACCTTC. This encodes CSASGNRLNGYTF. J is TRBJ1-2 and V is TRBV20-1; D might be TRBD1 (5 bases). This CDR3 has 13 residues. CDR1 and CDR2 (germline): DFQATT, SNEGSKA (reference sequence). V was cut by 3 bases and J by 6 bases, with 14 bases left in between.

V usage is TRBV5-6 and J usage is TRBJ2-3; TRBD1 matches at 8 bases. Germline CDR1 and CDR2: SGHDT and YYEEEE. The CDR3 contains 16 residues. Trimming removed 0 bases from V and 7 bases from J; junction bases left unmatched: 10. The CDR3 bases are TGTGCCAGCAGCTTGGTGTGGCAGGGGGCGCTGAATACGCAGTATTTT. It specifies CASSLVWQGALNTQYF. The whole variable domain, filled in from reference TRBV5-6 and TRBJ2-3, reads DAGVTQSPTHLIKTRGQQVTLRCSPKSGHDTVSWYQQALGQGPQFIFQYYEEEERQRGNFPDRFSGHQFPNYSSELNVNALLLGDSALYLCASSLVWQGALNTQYFGPGTRLTVL.

The rearrangement links TRBV5-1 to TRBJ2-7; perhaps TRBD2 as D (6 bases). Trimming pared 5 bases from V and 2 bases from J, leaving 11 bases between. The CDR3 extends over 13 amino acids. The V gene's germline CDR1 is SGHRS and CDR2 YFSETQ. The CDR3 nucleotides read TGCGCCAGCAGGCCTTTAGCGGCCTACGAGCAGTACTTC. It codes for CASRPLAAYEQYF.

The chain couples TRBV5-6 to TRBJ1-2, with D maybe TRBD1 (6 bases). Germline CDR1 reads SGHDT; CDR2 reads YYEEEE. The CDR3 is 16 amino acids. Trimming took 0 bases from V and 0 from J, leaving 12 bases between them. CDR3 sequence (DNA): TGTGCCAGCAGCTTGGAAGTACAGGGTACTAACTATGGCTACACCTTC. Amino acids: CASSLEVQGTNYGYTF.

The chain has TRBV9 and TRBJ2-7; weak D call: TRBD2 (5 bases). The length of the CDR3 is 16 residues. Deletions cut 0 bases from V and 0 bases from J, with 13 bases between. The V gene's germline CDR1 is SGDLS and CDR2 YYNGEE. The CDR3 nucleotides read TGTGCCAGCAGCGTAGCGGCTAGCATGAGCTCCTACGAGCAGTACTTC. Protein sequence: CASSVAASMSSYEQYF.

This chain joins TRBV5-5 and TRBJ2-1; no definite D call. Germline loops: CDR1 SGHKS, CDR2 YYEKEE (reference sequence). The CDR3 spans 14 residues. Deletions cut 6 bases from V and 6 bases from J, with 16 bases between. The DNA of the CDR3 is TGTGCCAGCACCCCCGAGGCCCTGAGCAATGAGCAGTTCTTC. Protein sequence: CASTPEALSNEQFF.

The chain joins TRBV7-3 to TRBJ2-2; 8 bases map to TRBD2. The CDR3 extends over 16 amino acids. Germline assignment: CDR1 SGHTA and CDR2 FQGTGA. The J segment lost 4 bases and the V segment lost 4 bases, leaving 8 bases of the junction unmatched. CDR3 residues: CASSSGAGVGTGELFF. CDR3 DNA: TGTGCCAGCAGCTCGGGAGCGGGAGTAGGCACCGGGGAGCTGTTTTTT.

The chain carries TRBV15 and TRBJ1-4; 7 bases agree with TRBD1. Trimming cost V 1 base and J 7 bases; bases outside gene matches: 9. The V gene's germline CDR1 is LNHNV and CDR2 YYDKDF (reference sequence). The CDR3 spans 16 residues. CDR3 nucleotides: TGTGCCACCAGCAGAGGGGACAGCTCCTGGGGTGAAAAACTGTTTTTT. As protein: CATSRGDSSWGEKLFF.

This sequence joins TRBV18 and TRBJ2-1, with 8 bases that match TRBD2. Germline trimming cut 0 bases from V and 0 bases from J; bases unmatched to any gene: 13. Germline V gene data show CDR1 as KGHSH and CDR2 as LQKENI. This CDR3 comprises 20 residues. CDR3 coding DNA: TGTGCCAGCTCACCACCTTCAACGGGAGGGCCGTTGAGCTCCTACAATGAGCAGTTCTTC. Translation gives CASSPPSTGGPLSSYNEQFF.

This chain connects TRBV2 to TRBJ2-5; 8 nucleotides align to TRBD1. The germline V gene has CDR1 SNHLY and CDR2 FYNNEI. V was clipped by 8 bases and J by 5 bases; unmatched bases: 7. CDR3 length: 13 residues. CDR3 bases: TGTGCCAGCGAGACAGGGGCTGGGGAGACCCAGTACTTC. This encodes CASETGAGETQYF.

The chain has TRBV19 and TRBJ2-3; D may be TRBD2 (5 bases). Germline CDR1 is LNHDA and CDR2 is SQIVND (reference sequence). Trimming took off 6 bases at V and 1 base at J, with 14 bases between the two ends. CDR3 length equals 15 residues. The CDR3 bases are TGTGCCAGTAGGCGGAGGCCCACCCGCACAGATACGCAGTATTTT. Translation gives CASRRRPTRTDTQYF.

This rearrangement joins TRBV4-1 to TRBJ1-4; no clear D gene. The CDR3 consists of 15 residues. Germline-derived CDR1 and CDR2 are MGHRA and YSYEKL. Trimming took 1 base from V and 4 from J, leaving 10 bases between them. CDR3 nucleotides: TGCGCCAGCAGCCAAGGAAGCGGCGTTAATGAAAAACTGTTTTTT. Amino acid sequence: CASSQGSGVNEKLFF.

The rearrangement uses TRBV11-2 and TRBJ2-1; perhaps TRBD2 as D (6 bases). Trimming removed 1 base at V and 8 bases at J, with 12 bases between. This CDR3 is 14 amino acids long. Germline lookup yields CDR1 SGHAT and CDR2 FQNNGV. CDR3: CASSLGGDVDEQFF. The CDR3, as DNA: TGTGCCAGCAGCTTAGGGGGGGACGTGGATGAGCAGTTCTTC.

The V gene is TRBV19, the J gene TRBJ2-1, with D hard to call. V lost 3 bases and J 9 bases, leaving 15 bases between the germline ends. The CDR3 consists of 14 residues. Germline CDR1 and CDR2: LNHDA and SQIVND (reference sequence). The CDR3 is CASSIRLGRFEQFF. DNA of the CDR3: TGTGCCAGTAGTATTAGGTTAGGCAGGTTTGAGCAGTTCTTC. Variable domain in full (rest from reference TRBV19 and TRBJ2-1): DGGITQSPKYLFRKEGQNVTLSCEQNLNHDAMYWYRQDPGQGLRLIYYSQIVNDFQKGDIAEGYSVSREKKESFPLTVTSAQKNPTAFYLCASSIRLGRFEQFFGPGTRLTVL.